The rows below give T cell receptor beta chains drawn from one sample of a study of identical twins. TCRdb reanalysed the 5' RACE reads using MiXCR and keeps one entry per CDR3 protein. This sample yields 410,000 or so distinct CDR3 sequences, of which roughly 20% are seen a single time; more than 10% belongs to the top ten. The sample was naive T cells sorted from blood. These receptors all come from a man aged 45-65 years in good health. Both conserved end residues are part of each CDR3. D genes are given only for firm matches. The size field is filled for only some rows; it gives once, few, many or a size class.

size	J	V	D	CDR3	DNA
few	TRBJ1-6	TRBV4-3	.	CASSQDAGVNNSPLHF	TGCGCCAGCAGCCAAGATGCAGGGGTCAATAATTCACCCCTCCACTTT
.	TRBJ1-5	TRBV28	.	CASSSHVAGARNQPQHF	TGTGCCAGCAGTTCACATGTGGCCGGGGCCAGGAATCAGCCCCAGCATTTT
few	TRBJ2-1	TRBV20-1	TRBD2	CSARVGSGGSNEQFF	TGCAGTGCTAGAGTCGGAAGCGGGGGATCGAATGAGCAGTTCTTC
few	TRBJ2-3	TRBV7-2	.	CASSLVAGLDTQYF	TGTGCCAGCAGCTTAGTAGCAGGTTTGGATACGCAGTATTTT
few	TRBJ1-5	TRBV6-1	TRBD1	CASRKDRASNQPQHF	TGTGCCAGCAGAAAAGACAGGGCAAGCAATCAGCCCCAGCATTTT
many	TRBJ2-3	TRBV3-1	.	CASSLQPSTDTQYF	TGTGCCAGCAGCCTACAACCTAGCACAGATACGCAGTATTTT
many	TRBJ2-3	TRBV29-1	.	CSVGSLTDTQYF	TGCAGCGTTGGGAGCTTGACAGATACGCAGTATTTT
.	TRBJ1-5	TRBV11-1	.	CASSLGNPFSGPGQPQHF	TGTGCCAGCAGCTTAGGTAACCCTTTCTCAGGGCCGGGGCAGCCCCAGCATTTT
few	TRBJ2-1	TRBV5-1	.	CASSLRSELNNEQFF	TGCGCCAGCAGCTTGAGGTCAGAGCTAAACAATGAGCAGTTCTTC
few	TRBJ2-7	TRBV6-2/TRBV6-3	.	CASSYSFQGYEQYF	TGTGCCAGCAGTTACTCGTTTCAGGGCTACGAGCAGTACTTC
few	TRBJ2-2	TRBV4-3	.	CASSQPIFPLTGELFF	TGCGCCAGCAGCCAGCCCATCTTTCCGTTGACCGGGGAGCTGTTTTTT
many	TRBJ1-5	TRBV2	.	CASSEYGYNQPQHF	TGTGCCAGCAGCGAGTATGGTTACAATCAGCCCCAGCATTTT
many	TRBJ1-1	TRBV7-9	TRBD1	CASSMDRSAEAFF	TGTGCCAGCAGCATGGACAGGTCGGCTGAAGCTTTCTTT
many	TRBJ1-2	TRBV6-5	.	CASSYGGEGGYTF	TGTGCCAGCAGTTACGGCGGTGAGGGCGGCTACACCTTC
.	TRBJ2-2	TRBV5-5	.	CASSLDVQVTGELFF	TGTGCCAGCAGCTTGGATGTACAGGTCACCGGGGAGCTGTTTTTT
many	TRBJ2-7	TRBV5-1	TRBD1	CASSLERTGITYEQYF	TGCGCCAGCAGCTTGGAGCGGACAGGGATAACCTACGAGCAGTACTTC
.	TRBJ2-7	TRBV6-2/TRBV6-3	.	CASSYSSHTGYEQYF	TGTGCCAGCAGTTACTCATCCCATACCGGCTACGAGCAGTACTTC
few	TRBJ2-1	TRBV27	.	CASSLSHVQYNEQFF	TGTGCCAGCAGTTTATCCCACGTCCAATACAATGAGCAGTTCTTC
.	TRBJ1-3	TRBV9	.	CASSPGPNSGNTIYF	TGTGCCAGCAGCCCGGGACCGAACTCTGGAAACACCATATATTTT
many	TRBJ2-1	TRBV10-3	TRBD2	CAISEELAGFYNEQFF	TGTGCCATCAGTGAAGAACTAGCGGGTTTCTACAATGAGCAGTTCTTC
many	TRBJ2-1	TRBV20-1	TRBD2	CSASIAGLYNEQFF	TGCAGTGCTAGTATAGCGGGACTTTACAATGAGCAGTTCTTC